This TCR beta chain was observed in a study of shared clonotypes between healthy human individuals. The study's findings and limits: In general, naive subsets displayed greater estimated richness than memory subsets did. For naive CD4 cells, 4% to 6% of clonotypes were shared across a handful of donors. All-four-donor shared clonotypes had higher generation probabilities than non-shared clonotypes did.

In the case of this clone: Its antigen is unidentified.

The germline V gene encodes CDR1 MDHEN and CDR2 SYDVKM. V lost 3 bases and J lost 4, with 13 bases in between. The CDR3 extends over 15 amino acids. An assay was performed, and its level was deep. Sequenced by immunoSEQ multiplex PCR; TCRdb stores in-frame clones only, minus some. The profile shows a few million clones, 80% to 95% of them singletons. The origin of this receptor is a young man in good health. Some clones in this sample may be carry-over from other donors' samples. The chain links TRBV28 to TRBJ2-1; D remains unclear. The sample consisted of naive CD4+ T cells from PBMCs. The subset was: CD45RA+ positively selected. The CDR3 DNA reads TGTGCCAGCAGTTTTTGGCACAGCAAGTACAATGAGCAGTTCTTC. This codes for CASSFWHSKYNEQFF.